The sequence of this T cell receptor beta chain was determined in a study of T cells in Graves' hyperthyroidism and ophthalmopathy. Across the study: Initial diagnosis, before any treatment, was when peripheral blood was collected. Study outcomes and limitations: A median around 5.9 months before onset, the model predicted ophthalmopathy.

Germline assignment: CDR1 SGHAT and CDR2 FQDESV (reference sequence). The CDR3 is made up of 16 amino acids. The ends were cut back, 2 bases at V and 2 bases at J, with 10 bases in the middle. Authors of the study amplified TCR beta CDR3 regions from RNA transcripts. The primer set for the first-round RT-PCR of the TCR CDR3 was HTBI. TCRdb re-called the multiplex PCR reads with MiXCR, one entry per CDR3 protein. The sample carries more than 350,000 distinct CDR3 sequences, around 15% recorded once. Disease lasting under 3 months, a NOSPECS grade of at least 4, and a Clinical Activity Score of at least 3 were features of the ophthalmopathy patients. This clonotype has only a few counts. As yet, its antigen is unknown.

Sequenced material: blood. The chain couples TRBV11-1 to TRBJ2-6; maybe TRBD2 (5 bases). The clonotype was recovered from a woman in her twenties or thirties with Graves' ophthalmopathy. The CDR3 coding sequence is TGTGCCAGCAGCTTAACGGGATTGGCTGGGGCCAACGTCCTGACTTTC. It codes for CASSLTGLAGANVLTF.